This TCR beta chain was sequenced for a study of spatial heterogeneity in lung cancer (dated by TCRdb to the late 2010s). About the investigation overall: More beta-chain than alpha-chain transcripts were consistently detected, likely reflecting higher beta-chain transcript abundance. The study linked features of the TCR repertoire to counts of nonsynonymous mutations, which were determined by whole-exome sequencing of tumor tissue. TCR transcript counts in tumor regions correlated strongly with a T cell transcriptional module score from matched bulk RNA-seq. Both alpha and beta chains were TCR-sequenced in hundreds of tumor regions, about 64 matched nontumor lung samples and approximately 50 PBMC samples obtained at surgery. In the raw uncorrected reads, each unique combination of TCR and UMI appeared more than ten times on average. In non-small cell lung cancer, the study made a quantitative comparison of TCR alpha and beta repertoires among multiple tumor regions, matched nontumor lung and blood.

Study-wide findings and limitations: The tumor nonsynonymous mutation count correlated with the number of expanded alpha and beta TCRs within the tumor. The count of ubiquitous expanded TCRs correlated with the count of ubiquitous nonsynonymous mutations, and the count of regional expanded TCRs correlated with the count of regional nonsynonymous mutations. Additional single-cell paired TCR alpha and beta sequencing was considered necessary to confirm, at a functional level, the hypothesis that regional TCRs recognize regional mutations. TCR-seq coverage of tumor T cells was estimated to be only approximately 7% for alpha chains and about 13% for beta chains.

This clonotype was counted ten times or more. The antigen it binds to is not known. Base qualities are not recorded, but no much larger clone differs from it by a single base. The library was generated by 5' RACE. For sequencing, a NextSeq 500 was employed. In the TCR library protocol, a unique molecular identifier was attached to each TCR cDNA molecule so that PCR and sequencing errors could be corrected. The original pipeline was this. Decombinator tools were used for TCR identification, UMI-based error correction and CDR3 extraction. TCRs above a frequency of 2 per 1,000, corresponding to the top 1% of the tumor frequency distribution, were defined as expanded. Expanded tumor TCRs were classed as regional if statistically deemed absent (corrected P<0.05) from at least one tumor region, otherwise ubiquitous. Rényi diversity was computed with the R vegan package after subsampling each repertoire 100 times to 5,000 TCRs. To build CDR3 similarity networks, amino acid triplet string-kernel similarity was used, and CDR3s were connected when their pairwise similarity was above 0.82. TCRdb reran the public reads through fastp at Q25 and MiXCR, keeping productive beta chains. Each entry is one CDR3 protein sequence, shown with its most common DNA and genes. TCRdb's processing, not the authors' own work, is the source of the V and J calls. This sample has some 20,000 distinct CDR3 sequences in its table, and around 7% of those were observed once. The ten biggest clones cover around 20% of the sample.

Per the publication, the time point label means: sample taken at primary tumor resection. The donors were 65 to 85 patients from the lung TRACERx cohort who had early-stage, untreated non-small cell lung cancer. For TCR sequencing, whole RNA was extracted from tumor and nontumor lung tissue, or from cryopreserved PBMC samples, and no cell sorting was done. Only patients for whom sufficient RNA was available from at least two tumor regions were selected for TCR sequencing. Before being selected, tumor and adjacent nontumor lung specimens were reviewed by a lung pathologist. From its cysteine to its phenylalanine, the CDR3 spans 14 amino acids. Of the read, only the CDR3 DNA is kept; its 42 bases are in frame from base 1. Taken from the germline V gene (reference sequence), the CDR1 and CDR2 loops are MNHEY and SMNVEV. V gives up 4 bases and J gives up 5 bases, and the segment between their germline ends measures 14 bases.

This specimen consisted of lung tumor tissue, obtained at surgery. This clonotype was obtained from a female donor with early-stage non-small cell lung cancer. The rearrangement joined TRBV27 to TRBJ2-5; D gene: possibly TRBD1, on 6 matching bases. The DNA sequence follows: TGTGCCAGCAGTTCCCAGGGGATGAGGGAGACCCAGTACTTC. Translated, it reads CASSSQGMRETQYF.